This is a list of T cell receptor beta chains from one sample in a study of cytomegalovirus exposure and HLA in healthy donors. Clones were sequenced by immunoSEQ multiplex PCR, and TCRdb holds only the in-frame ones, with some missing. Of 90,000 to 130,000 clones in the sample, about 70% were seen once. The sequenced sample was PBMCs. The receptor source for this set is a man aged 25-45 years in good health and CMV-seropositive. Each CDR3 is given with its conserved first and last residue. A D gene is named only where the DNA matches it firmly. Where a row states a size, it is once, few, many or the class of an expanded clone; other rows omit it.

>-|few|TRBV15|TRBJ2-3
CATSRGGRLADTQYF
TGTGCCACCAGCAGAGGAGGAAGACTAGCAGATACGCAGTATTTT
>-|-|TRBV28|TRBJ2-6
CASTPPVSGANVLTF
TGTGCCAGCACCCCCCCTGTCTCTGGGGCCAACGTCCTGACTTTC
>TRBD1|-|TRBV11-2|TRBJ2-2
CASSPEQGAYTGELFF
TGTGCCAGCAGCCCGGAACAGGGGGCTTACACCGGGGAGCTGTTTTTT
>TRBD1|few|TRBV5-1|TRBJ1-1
CASSLAAGGTEAFF
TGCGCCAGCAGCTTGGCGGCAGGGGGCACTGAAGCTTTCTTT
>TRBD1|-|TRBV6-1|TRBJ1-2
CASSETRTGDYGYTF
TGTGCCAGCAGTGAAACGCGGACAGGGGACTATGGCTACACCTTC
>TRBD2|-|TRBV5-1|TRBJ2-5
CASSLVPLPPLRRGGKEQETQYF
TGCGCCAGCAGCTTGGTCCCACTCCCCCCACTCAGGCGGGGGGGCAAAGAACAAGAGACCCAGTACTTC
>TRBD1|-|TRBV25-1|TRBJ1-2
CASSTGTGTYGYTF
TGTGCCAGCAGTACCGGGACAGGCACTTATGGCTACACCTTC
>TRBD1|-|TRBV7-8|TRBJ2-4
CASSTTGAPAKNIQYF
TGTGCCAGCAGCACCACAGGGGCGCCGGCCAAAAACATTCAGTACTTC
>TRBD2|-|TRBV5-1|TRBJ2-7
CASSLTSGGQYEQYF
TGCGCCAGCAGCTTGACTAGCGGGGGCCAATACGAGCAGTACTTC
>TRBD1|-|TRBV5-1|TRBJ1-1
CASSFVGQQNTEAFF
TGCGCCAGCAGCTTCGTGGGACAGCAGAACACTGAAGCTTTCTTT
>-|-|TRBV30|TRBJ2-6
CAWSLGGPQGSTSSGANVLTF
TGTGCCTGGAGTCTCGGAGGTCCTCAGGGGTCTACGAGCTCTGGGGCCAACGTCCTGACTTTC
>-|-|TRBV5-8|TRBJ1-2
CASSYPGVPNYGYTF
TGTGCCAGCAGCTACCCAGGGGTACCCAACTATGGCTACACCTTC
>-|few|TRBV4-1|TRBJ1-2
CASSQDYTYGYTF
TGCGCCAGCAGCCAAGATTACACCTATGGCTACACCTTC
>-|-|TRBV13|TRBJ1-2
CASSPHSGAYGYTF
TGTGCCAGCAGCCCTCATTCTGGGGCCTATGGCTACACCTTC
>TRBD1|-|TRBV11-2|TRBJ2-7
CASSLAGGRYEQYF
TGTGCCAGCAGCTTGGCAGGGGGCCGGTACGAGCAGTACTTC
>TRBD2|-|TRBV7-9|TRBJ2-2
CASRGRGDTGELFF
TGTGCCAGCAGGGGGAGGGGAGACACCGGGGAGCTGTTTTTT
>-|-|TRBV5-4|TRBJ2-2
CASSPLGAGELFF
TGTGCCAGCAGCCCTCTAGGGGCCGGGGAGCTGTTTTTT
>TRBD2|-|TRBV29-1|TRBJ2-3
CSVAGGGKAQYF
TGCAGCGTTGCGGGGGGGGGAAAGGCGCAGTATTTT
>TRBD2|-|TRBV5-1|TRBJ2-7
CASNPLAGGTYEQYF
TGCGCCAGCAACCCACTAGCGGGGGGCACCTACGAGCAGTACTTC
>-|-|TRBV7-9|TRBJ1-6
CASSQRRGNYNSPLHF
TGTGCCAGCAGCCAAAGGCGGGGAAATTATAATTCACCCCTCCACTTT
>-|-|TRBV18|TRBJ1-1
CASSPMSVTNTEAFF
TGTGCCAGCTCACCAATGAGTGTTACGAACACTGAAGCTTTCTTT
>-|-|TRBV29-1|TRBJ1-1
CSVVVGGNTEAFF
TGCAGCGTTGTGGTGGGGGGTAACACTGAAGCTTTCTTT
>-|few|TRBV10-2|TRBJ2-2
CASSWTVGAGELFF
TGCGCCAGCAGTTGGACAGTTGGGGCCGGGGAGCTGTTTTTT
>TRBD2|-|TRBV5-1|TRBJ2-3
CASSSTSDGDTQYF
TGCGCCAGCAGCTCGACTAGCGACGGAGATACGCAGTATTTT
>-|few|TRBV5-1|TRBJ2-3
CASSWSLAHPDTQYF
TGCGCCAGCAGCTGGAGCTTAGCCCACCCAGATACGCAGTATTTT
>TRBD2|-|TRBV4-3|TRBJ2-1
CASSQDMTASGINEQFF
TGCGCCAGCAGCCAAGATATGACGGCTAGCGGGATAAATGAGCAGTTCTTC
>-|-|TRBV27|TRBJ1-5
CASSFESRGPQHF
TGTGCCAGCAGTTTTGAATCCCGAGGGCCCCAGCATTTT
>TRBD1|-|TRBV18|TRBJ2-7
CASSAGGIAHVIYYEQYF
TGTGCCAGCTCAGCAGGGGGTATAGCCCATGTGATTTACTACGAGCAGTACTTC
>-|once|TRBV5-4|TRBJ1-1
CASSLVGLNTEAFF
TGTGCCAGCAGCCTGGTGGGCCTGAACACTGAAGCTTTCTTT
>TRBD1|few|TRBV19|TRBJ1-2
CASSVDREYGYTF
TGTGCCAGTAGCGTTGACAGGGAGTATGGCTACACCTTC
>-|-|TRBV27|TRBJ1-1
CASSSAELNTEAFF
TGTGCCAGCAGTTCGGCGGAATTGAACACTGAAGCTTTCTTT
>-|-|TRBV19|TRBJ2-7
CASSIGAGNHYEQYF
TGTGCCAGTAGTATTGGGGCAGGGAACCACTACGAGCAGTACTTC
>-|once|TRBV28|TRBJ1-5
CATSGTGLVQPQHF
TGTGCCACCTCGGGTACAGGGTTGGTTCAGCCCCAGCATTTT
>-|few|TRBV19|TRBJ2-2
CASSIASYLFF
TGTGCCAGTAGTATAGCCTCCTATCTGTTTTTT
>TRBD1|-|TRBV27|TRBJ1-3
CASSSGRGTAGNTIYF
TGTGCCAGCAGTTCAGGCAGGGGGACGGCTGGAAACACCATATATTTT
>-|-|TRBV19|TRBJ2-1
CASSIGGAGVSQQFF
TGTGCCAGTAGTATAGGGGGGGCGGGGGTATCCCAGCAGTTCTTC
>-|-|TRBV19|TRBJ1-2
CASSARGNGYTF
TGTGCCAGTAGTGCAAGGGGCAATGGCTACACCTTC
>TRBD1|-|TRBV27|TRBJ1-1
CASTIQGGTEAFF
TGTGCCAGCACTATACAGGGGGGAACTGAAGCTTTCTTT
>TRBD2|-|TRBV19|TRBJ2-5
CASSIGPPTSGGAETQYF
TGTGCCAGTAGTATAGGGCCCCCGACTAGCGGGGGGGCGGAGACCCAGTACTTC
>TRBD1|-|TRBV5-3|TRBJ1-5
CARSSVDRSYQPQHF
TGTGCCAGAAGCTCAGTGGACAGGAGCTATCAGCCCCAGCATTTT
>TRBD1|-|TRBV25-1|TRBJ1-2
CASSDSGQGVSYGYTF
TGTGCCAGCAGTGACTCCGGACAGGGTGTGAGCTATGGCTACACCTTC
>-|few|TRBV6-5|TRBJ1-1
CASSYSTGYTEAFF
TGTGCCAGCAGTTACTCCACAGGGTATACTGAAGCTTTCTTT